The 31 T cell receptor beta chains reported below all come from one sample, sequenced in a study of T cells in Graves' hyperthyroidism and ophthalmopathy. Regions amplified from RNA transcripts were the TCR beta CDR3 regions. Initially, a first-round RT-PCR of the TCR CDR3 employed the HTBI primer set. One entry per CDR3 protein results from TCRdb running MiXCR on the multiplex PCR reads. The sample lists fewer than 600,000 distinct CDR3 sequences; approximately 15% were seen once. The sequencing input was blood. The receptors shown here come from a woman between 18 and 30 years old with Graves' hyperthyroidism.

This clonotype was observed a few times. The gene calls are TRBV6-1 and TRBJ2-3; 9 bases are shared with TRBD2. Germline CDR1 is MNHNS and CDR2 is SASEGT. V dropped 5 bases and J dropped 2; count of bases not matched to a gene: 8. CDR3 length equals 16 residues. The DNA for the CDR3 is TGTGCCAGCAGTACACGACTAGCGGAACACACAGATACGCAGTATTTT. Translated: CASSTRLAEHTDTQYF.

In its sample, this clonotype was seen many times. The CDR3 spells CASSLDGTLINSETQYF. CDR3 DNA: TGTGCCAGCAGCTTAGATGGGACACTCATCAACTCGGAGACCCAGTACTTC. The genes are TRBV7-9 and TRBJ2-5; D possibly corresponds to TRBD1 (6 bases). The CDR3 is 17 residues long. Per germline, CDR1 SEHNR and CDR2 FQNEAQ (reference sequence). V was cut by 1 base and J by 5 bases, with 20 bases left in between.

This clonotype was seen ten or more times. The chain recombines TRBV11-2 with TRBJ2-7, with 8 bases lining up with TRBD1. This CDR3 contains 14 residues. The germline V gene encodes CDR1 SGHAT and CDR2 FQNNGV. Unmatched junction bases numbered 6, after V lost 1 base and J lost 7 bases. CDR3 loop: CASSLGTGRREQYF. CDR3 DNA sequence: TGTGCCAGCAGCTTAGGGACAGGGCGGCGGGAGCAGTACTTC.

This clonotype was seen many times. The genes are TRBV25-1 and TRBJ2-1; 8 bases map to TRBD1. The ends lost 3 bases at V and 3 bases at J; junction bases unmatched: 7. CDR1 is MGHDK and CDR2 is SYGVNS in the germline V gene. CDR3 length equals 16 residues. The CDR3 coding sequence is TGTGCCAGCAGTGACATAGGGACAGGAGTCTACAATGAGCAGTTCTTC. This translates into CASSDIGTGVYNEQFF.

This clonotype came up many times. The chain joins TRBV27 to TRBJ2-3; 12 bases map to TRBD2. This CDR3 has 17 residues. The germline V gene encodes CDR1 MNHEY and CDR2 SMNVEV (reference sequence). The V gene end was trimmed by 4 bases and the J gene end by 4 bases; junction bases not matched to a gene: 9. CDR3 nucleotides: TGTGCCAGCAGTTCCCTCCGACTAGCGGGAGTGCCAGATACGCAGTATTTT. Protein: CASSSLRLAGVPDTQYF.

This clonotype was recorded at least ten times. CDR3 region: CASSLSSGTYEQYF. Written as DNA, the CDR3 is TGTGCCAGCAGTTTGTCAAGCGGGACCTACGAGCAGTACTTC. This chain uses TRBV27 with TRBJ2-7, with 7 nucleotides matching TRBD2. The CDR3 has 14 residues. Germline CDR1 MNHEY, CDR2 SMNVEV (reference sequence). V was clipped by 3 bases and J by 2 bases; unmatched bases: 4.

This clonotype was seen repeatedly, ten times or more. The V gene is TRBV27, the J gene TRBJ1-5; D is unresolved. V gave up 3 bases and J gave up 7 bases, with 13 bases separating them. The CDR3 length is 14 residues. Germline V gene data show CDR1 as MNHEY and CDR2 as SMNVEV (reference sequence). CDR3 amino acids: CASSLMGYGQPQHF. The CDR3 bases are TGTGCCAGCAGTTTGATGGGGTACGGCCAGCCCCAGCATTTT.

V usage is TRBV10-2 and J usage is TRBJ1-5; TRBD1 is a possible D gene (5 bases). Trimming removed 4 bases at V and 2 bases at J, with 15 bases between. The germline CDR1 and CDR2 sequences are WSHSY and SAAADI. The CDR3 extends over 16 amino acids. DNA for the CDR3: TGCGCCAGCAGTGGGCCGGGACGCCTAGGCAATCAGCCCCAGCATTTT. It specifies CASSGPGRLGNQPQHF.

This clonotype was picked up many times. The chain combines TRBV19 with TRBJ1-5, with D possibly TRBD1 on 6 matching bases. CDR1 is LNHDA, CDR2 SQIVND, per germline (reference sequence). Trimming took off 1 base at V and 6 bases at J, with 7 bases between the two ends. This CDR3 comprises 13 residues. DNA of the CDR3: TGTGCCAGTAGTATAGCCAGGGGTCAGCCCCAGCATTTT. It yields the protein CASSIARGQPQHF.

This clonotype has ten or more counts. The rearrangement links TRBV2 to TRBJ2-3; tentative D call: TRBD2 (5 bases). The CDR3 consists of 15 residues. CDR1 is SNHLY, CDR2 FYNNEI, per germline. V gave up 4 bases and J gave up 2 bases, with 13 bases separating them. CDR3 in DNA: TGTGCCAGCAGTGGAAGGAGCGGTCACACAGATACGCAGTATTTT. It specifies CASSGRSGHTDTQYF.

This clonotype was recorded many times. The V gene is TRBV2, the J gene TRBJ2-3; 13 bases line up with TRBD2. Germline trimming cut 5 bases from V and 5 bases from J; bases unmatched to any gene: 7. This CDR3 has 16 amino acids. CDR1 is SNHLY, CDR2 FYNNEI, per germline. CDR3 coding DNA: TGTGCCAGCAGTAAAGAACTAGCGGGAGGGATAGATACGCAGTATTTT. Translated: CASSKELAGGIDTQYF.

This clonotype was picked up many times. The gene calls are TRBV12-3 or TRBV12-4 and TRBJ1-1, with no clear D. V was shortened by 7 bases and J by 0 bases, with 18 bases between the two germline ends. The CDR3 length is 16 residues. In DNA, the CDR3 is TGTGCCAGCATCCCCGCCAGGAACCTGATGAACACTGAAGCTTTCTTT. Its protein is CASIPARNLMNTEAFF.

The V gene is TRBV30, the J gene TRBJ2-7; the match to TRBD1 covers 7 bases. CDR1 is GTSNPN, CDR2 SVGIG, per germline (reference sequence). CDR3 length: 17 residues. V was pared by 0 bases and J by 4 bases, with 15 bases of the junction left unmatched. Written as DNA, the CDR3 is TGTGCCTGGAGTGTCTTCCTCGGACAGGCGCTGGGGTACGAGCAGTACTTC. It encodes CAWSVFLGQALGYEQYF.

CDR3 nucleotides: TGTGCCATCACAGTAGACAAATCGAACACCGGGGAGCTGTTTTTT. As protein: CAITVDKSNTGELFF. The rearrangement links TRBV10-3 to TRBJ2-2; D remains unclear. The CDR3 is made up of 15 amino acids. V lost 7 bases and J lost 0, with 12 bases in between. Germline V gene lookup returns CDR1 ENHRY and CDR2 SYGVKD.

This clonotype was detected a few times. The CDR3 sequence is CSVETGAVAGELFF. Here the CDR3 DNA reads TGCAGCGTAGAGACAGGGGCAGTGGCCGGGGAGCTGTTTTTT. The chain couples TRBV29-1 to TRBJ2-2, with 8 positions matching TRBD1. With 6 bases clipped from V and 6 bases from J, the junction kept 9 bases outside the gene matches. CDR1 and CDR2 (germline): SQVTM, ANQGSEA. The CDR3 contains 14 residues.

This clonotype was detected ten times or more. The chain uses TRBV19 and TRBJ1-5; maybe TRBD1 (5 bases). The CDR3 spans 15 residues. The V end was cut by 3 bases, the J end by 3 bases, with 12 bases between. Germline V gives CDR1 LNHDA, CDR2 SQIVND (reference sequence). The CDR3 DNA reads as TGTGCCAGTAGTATGGGCAGGGCATTCAATCAGCCCCAGCATTTT. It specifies CASSMGRAFNQPQHF.

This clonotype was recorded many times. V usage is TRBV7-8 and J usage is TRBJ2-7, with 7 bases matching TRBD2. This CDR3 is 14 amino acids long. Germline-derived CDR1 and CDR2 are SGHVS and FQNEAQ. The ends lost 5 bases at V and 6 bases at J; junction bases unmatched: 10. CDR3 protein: CASSLQAGSGEQYF. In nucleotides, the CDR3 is TGTGCCAGCAGCCTCCAAGCGGGATCGGGCGAGCAGTACTTC.

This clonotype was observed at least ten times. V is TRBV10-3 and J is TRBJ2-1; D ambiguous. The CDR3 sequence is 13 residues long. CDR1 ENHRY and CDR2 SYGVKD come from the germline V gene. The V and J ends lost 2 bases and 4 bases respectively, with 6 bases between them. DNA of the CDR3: TGTGCCATCAGTGAGGGGTGGTACAATGAGCAGTTCTTC. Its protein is CAISEGWYNEQFF.

The CDR3 loop is CATSDLLPTGELFF. The CDR3 DNA follows: TGTGCCACCAGTGATTTGCTGCCCACCGGGGAGCTGTTTTTT. V gene TRBV24-1 combines with J gene TRBJ2-2; D gene ambiguous. The CDR3 totals 14 residues. Deletions cut 0 bases from V and 4 bases from J, with 5 bases between. The V gene's germline CDR1 is KGHDR and CDR2 SFDVKD.

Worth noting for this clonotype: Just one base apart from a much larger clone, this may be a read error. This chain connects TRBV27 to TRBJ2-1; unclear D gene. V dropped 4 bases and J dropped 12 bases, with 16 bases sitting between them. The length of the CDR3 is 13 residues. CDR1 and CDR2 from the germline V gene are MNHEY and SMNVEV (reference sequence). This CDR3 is CASSSRIIDGQFF. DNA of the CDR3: TGTGCCAGCAGTTCCCGTATAATCGATGGGCAGTTCTTC.

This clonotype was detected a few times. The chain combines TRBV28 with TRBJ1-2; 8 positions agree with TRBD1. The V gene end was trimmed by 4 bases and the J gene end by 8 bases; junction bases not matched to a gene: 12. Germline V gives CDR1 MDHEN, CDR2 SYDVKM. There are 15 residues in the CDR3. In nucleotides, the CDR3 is TGTGCCAGCAGTTCGACGGTCCAGGGGGCGCGGGGCTACACCTTC. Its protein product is CASSSTVQGARGYTF.

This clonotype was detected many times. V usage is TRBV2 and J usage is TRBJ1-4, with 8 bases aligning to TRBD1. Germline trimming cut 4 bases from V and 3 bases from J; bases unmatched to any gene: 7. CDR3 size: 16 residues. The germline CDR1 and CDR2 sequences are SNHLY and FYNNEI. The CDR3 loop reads CASSVDPGGPNEKLFF. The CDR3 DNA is TGTGCCAGCAGTGTTGACCCAGGGGGCCCTAATGAAAAACTGTTTTTT.

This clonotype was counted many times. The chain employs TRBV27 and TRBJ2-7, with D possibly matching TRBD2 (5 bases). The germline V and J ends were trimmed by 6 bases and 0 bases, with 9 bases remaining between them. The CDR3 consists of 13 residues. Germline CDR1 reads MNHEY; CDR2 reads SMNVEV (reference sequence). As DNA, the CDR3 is TGTGCCAGCAGAGCCGGAGGCTCCTACGAGCAGTACGTC. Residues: CASRAGGSYEQYV.

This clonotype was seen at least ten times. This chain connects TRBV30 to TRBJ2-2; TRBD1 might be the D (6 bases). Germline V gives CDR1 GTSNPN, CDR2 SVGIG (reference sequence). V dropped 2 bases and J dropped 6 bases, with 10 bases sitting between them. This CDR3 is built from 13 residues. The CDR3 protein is CAWSLSGAGELFF. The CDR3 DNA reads TGTGCCTGGAGTTTGTCAGGGGCCGGGGAGCTGTTTTTT.

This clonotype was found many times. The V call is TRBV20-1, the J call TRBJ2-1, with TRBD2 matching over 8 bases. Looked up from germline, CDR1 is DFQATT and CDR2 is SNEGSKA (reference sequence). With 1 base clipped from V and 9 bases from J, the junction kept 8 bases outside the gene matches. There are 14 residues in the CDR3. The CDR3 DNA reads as TGCAGTGCTAGAGTAGCGGGGAGGAGGATTGAGCAGTTCTTC. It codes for CSARVAGRRIEQFF.

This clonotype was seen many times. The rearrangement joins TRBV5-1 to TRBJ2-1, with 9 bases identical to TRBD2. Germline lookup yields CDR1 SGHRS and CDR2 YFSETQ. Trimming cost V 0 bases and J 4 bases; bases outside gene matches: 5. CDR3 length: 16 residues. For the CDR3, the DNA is TGCGCCAGCAGCTTGGTAGGGCTAGCGGGGTACAATGAGCAGTTCTTC. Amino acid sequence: CASSLVGLAGYNEQFF.

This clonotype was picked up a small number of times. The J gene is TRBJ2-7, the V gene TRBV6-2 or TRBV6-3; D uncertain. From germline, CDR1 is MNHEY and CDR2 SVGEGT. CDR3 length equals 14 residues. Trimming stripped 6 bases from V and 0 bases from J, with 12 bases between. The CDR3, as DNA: TGTGCCAGCAGACAAGGGATTAGCTCCTACGAGCAGTACTTC. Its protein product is CASRQGISSYEQYF.

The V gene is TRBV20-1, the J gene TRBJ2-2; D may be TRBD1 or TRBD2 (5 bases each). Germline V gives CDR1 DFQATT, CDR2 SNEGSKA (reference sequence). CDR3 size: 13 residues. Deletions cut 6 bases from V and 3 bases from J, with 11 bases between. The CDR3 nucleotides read TGCAGTGCCCATTGGGGGTACACCGGGGAGCTGTTTTTT. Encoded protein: CSAHWGYTGELFF.

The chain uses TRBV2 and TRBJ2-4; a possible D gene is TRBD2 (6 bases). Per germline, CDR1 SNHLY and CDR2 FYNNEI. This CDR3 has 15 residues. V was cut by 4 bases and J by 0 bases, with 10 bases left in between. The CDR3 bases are TGTGCCAGCAGTGCCGGGGGACTAGCCAAAAACATTCAGTACTTC. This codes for CASSAGGLAKNIQYF.

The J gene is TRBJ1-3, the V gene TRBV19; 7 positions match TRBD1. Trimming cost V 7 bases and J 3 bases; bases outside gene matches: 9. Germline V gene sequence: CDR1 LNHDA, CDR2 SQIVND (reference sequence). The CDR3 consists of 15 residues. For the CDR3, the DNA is TGTGCCAGTATCCCACAGGGGAGTCATGGAAACACCATATATTTT. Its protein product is CASIPQGSHGNTIYF.

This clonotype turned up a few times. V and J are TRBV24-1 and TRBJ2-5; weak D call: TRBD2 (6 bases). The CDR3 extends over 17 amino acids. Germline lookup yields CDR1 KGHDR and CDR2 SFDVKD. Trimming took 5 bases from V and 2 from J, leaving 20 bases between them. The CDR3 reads CATSGSPGRPEQETQYF. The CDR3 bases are TGTGCCACCAGTGGCTCTCCAGGGAGGCCAGAGCAAGAGACCCAGTACTTC.